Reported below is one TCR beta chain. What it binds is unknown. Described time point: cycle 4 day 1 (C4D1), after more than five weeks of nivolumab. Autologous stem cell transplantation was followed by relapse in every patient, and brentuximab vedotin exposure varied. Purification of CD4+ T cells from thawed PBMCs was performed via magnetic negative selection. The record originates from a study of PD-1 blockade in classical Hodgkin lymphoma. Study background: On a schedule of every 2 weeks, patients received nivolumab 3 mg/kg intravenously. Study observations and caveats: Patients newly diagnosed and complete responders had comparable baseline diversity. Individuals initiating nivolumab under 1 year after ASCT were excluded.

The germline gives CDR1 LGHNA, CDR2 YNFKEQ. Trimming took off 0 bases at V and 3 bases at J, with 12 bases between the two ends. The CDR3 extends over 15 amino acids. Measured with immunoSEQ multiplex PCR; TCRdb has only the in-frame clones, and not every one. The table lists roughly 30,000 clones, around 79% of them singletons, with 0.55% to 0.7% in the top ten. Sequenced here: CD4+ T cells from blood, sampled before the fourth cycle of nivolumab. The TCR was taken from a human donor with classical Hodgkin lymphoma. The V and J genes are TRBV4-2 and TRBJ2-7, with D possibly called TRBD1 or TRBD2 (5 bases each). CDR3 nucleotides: TGTGCCAGCAGCCAAGATAGGGACGGTATCTACGAGCAGTACTTC. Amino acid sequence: CASSQDRDGIYEQYF.